The clone carrying this T cell receptor (beta chain) was picked up many times. Its antigen is still unknown. Libraries for TCR beta were made by quantitative 5'-RACE with molecular barcodes. TCRdb re-called the 5' RACE reads with MiXCR, one entry per CDR3 protein. The top ten clones hold approximately 13% of a sample with some 130,000 distinct CDR3 sequences, 7.3% of them seen once. This entry is derived from a study of CD8 T cells in ankylosing spondylitis. Study-wide results and caveats: Those disease-linked clones were CD8+; they were also relatively rare in peripheral blood. Matched synovial fluid from ankylosing spondylitis patients was reported to be enriched for disease-linked clones.

The V and J ends lost 2 bases and 5 bases respectively, with 22 bases between them. CDR3 size: 17 residues. The germline CDR1 and CDR2 sequences are SGHRS and YFSETQ. The sequence came from a female donor with ankylosing spondylitis or in good health (not recorded which). Sequences were obtained from blood, either unsorted or a sorted T cell fraction (not recorded which). This chain joins TRBV5-1 and TRBJ1-1; D is undetermined. Here the CDR3 DNA reads TGCGCCAGCAGCTTTTTCTGGGGAGGAGAGTTACCTACTGAAGCTTTCTTT. The encoded protein is CASSFFWGGELPTEAFF.